This T cell receptor (beta chain) was captured in a study of OX40 agonist ivuxolimab in advanced cancers. Study context: Eligibility admitted prior anti-PD-1, anti-PD-L1 or anti-CTLA-4 therapy; around 38% had some. Partial responses were observed in three patients, of whom one had hepatocellular carcinoma and two had cutaneous melanoma. Study-level findings and limits: The CD4+ and CD8+ T cells in the blood had expanded clonally by week 6 at 0.1 to 3.0 mg/kg.

Only in-frame clones appear in the TCRdb table, and some are missing; sequencing was by immunoSEQ multiplex PCR. The sample holds about 58,000 clones; about 82% are singletons and the top ten take roughly 2.1%. Concerning this clone itself: Its antigen remains unidentified.

This TCR came from an adult with an advanced solid tumor such as melanoma, head and neck, liver or kidney cancer. Material: CD4+ or CD8+ T cells sorted from blood, obtained in a trial of the OX40 agonist ivuxolimab.

The CDR3 DNA sequence: TGTGCCAGCAGCTCCCCGGACTCTTACTCGACTTACGAGCAGTACTTC. Its translation: CASSSPDSYSTYEQYF. This sequence joins TRBV7-3 and TRBJ2-7, with a possible D match to TRBD2 (5 bases). Trimming stripped 4 bases from V and 4 bases from J, with 20 bases between. Germline V lookup: CDR1 SGHTA, CDR2 FQGTGA. The CDR3 has 16 amino acids.